This is a list of T cell receptor beta chains from one sample in a study of T cells in Graves' hyperthyroidism and ophthalmopathy. TCRdb recomputed calls from the multiplex PCR reads with MiXCR, one row per CDR3 protein. The top ten clones hold about a sixth of a sample with 37,000 or so distinct CDR3 sequences, around 56% of them seen once. Sequencing was done on a sample of blood. These receptors all stem from a middle-aged man with Graves' ophthalmopathy. The CDR3 runs from the conserved cysteine through the conserved F or W. A D gene is named only where the DNA matches it firmly. Some rows mark clone size as missing; the rest say once, few, many or name a class of expanded clone.

d_call j_call v_call cdr3_length clone_size cdr3_nt cdr3_aa
- TRBJ2-2 TRBV12-5 14 many TGTGCTAGTGCGTTGCAGGGGGGCACCGGGGAGCTGTTTTTT CASALQGGTGELFF
- TRBJ2-3 TRBV12-3/TRBV12-4 13 - TGTGCCAGCAGTTTAAGGCCCCCAGATACGCAGTATTTT CASSLRPPDTQYF
- TRBJ1-5 TRBV5-5 14 many TGTGCCAGCAGCTCGACACCTAGCAATCAGCCCCAGCATTTT CASSSTPSNQPQHF
- TRBJ2-3 TRBV29-1 13 many TGCAGCGTTACAGGGTTTAATGCAGATACGCAGTATTTT CSVTGFNADTQYF
- TRBJ1-1 TRBV20-1 13 - TGCAGTGCTAGGCGGGGGGGCTACACTGAAGCTTTCTTT CSARRGGYTEAFF
TRBD1 TRBJ2-2 TRBV6-4 16 - TGTGCCAGCAGTGCCCTGGGACAGGAGAAGGACGGGGAGCTGTTTTTT CASSALGQEKDGELFF
TRBD2 TRBJ2-7 TRBV11-2 14 - TGTGCCAGCGGCCAAGGACTAGCTTCCTGCGAGCAGTACTTC CASGQGLASCEQYF
- TRBJ2-3 TRBV12-3/TRBV12-4 13 many TGTGCCAGCAGTTTAAGGGGAACAGATACGCAGTATTTT CASSLRGTDTQYF
TRBD2 TRBJ2-7 TRBV9 15 - TGTGCTGACCTTCTGGGCGGGAGGGCCGGAGACGAGCAGTACTTC CADLLGGRAGDEQYF
- TRBJ1-6 TRBV7-2 14 medium-sized TGTGCCAGCAGCTTGGGATCCGGGGGTTCACCCCTCCACTTT CASSLGSGGSPLHF
TRBD2 TRBJ2-1 TRBV9 15 - TGTGCCAGCAGCGTAGGACTAGCGGGAGTCACTGAGCAGTTCTTC CASSVGLAGVTEQFF
TRBD2 TRBJ2-1 TRBV9 15 many TGTGCCAGCAGCGTGGGACTAGCGGGAGTTGGTGAGCAGTTCTTC CASSVGLAGVGEQFF
- TRBJ2-5 TRBV7-6 13 few TGTGCCAGCAGCCCGGGACTCAGGGAGACCCAGTACTTC CASSPGLRETQYF
- TRBJ2-2 TRBV5-4 11 - TGCGCCAGCAGCTTGACCGGGGGGCTGTTTTTT CASSLTGGLFF
TRBD1 TRBJ2-7 TRBV9 15 - TGTGCCAGCAGCGTAGGAGTGACAGGGCTCTACGAGCAGTACTTC CASSVGVTGLYEQYF
TRBD2 TRBJ2-5 TRBV28 17 - TGTGCCAGCAGCGGGGGACTAGCGGGGACGGGCCAAGAGACCCAGTACTTC CASSGGLAGTGQETQYF
TRBD1 TRBJ1-1 TRBV18 14 once TGTGCCAGCTCAAAAGGGCAGGGGGCTGTTGAAGCTTTCTTT CASSKGQGAVEAFF